This entry lists 2 T cell receptor beta chains sequenced from one sample in a study of T cells in women clearing cervical HPV infection. Produced via immunoSEQ multiplex PCR; TCRdb's table is partial and in-frame only. In all, the sample yields roughly 50,000 clones. Sequencing was done on a sample of blood buffy coat. These receptors were obtained from a woman aged 18-69 years with a cervical HPV16 infection that either progressed to CIN3+ or cleared (not recorded which).

Comment on this clone: The CDR3 is cut off 3 residues early in the read; its end comes from the germline J gene. This chain links TRBV5-4 with TRBJ2-7; no firm D call. Germline-derived CDR1 and CDR2 are SGHNT and YYREEE (reference sequence). V lost 3 bases and J lost 5, with 15 bases in between. This CDR3 region has 14 residues. Partial CDR3 DNA: TGTGCCAGCAGCTCCCCTCCCCCCTTTGACGAG. Its translation: CASSSPPPFDE. The full CDR3 is CASSSPPPFDEQYF.

With regard to this clone: Read sequence stops 3 residues before the CDR3 end, and the germline J gene provides the missing end. V is TRBV7-9 and J is TRBJ1-5; tentative D call: TRBD1 (5 bases). This CDR3 has 15 residues. CDR1 and CDR2 (germline): SEHNR, FQNEAQ (reference sequence). With 5 bases removed from V and 7 bases from J, the gap between germline ends came to 18 bases. The CDR3 reads CASSPGDGEGQPQHF. Partial CDR3 DNA: TGTGCCAGCAGCCCGGGGGATGGGGAGGGCCAGCCC. The full variable domain, completed using reference TRBV7-9 and TRBJ1-5, is DTGVSQNPRHKITKRGQNVTFRCDPISEHNRLYWYRQTLGQGPEFLTYFQNEAQLEKSRLLSDRFSAERPKGSFSTLEIQRTEQGDSAMYLCASSPGDGEGQPQHFGDGTRLSIL.